A single sample is the source of the 7 T cell receptor beta chains below, sequenced in a study of human T cells and chemical hapten exposure. Time point here: patch test 3, about 24 weeks after DPC sensitization. Treatment here: therapeutic diphenylcyclopropenone sensitization with weekly scalp DPC. TCRdb re-called the RACE reads with MiXCR, one entry per CDR3 protein. In the table there are about 110,000 distinct CDR3 sequences, about 34% of which are singletons. The sample was whole blood, taken in connection with sensitization to the hapten diphenylcyclopropenone (DPC). These receptors originate from a man aged 35-49 years with alopecia areata. Some clones in this sample may be carry-over from other donors' samples.

The chain combines TRBV18 with TRBJ1-1; 8 bases align to TRBD1. The CDR3 has 17 amino acids. V was clipped by 3 bases and J by 3 bases; unmatched bases: 12. The germline V gene encodes CDR1 KGHSH and CDR2 LQKENI. The CDR3 spells CASSPTVQGAYDTEAFF. As DNA, the CDR3 is TGTGCCAGCTCACCTACGGTCCAGGGGGCATATGACACTGAAGCTTTCTTT.

This clonotype was counted between two and nine times. The gene calls are TRBV7-8 and TRBJ2-5; unclear D gene. Germline V lookup: CDR1 SGHVS, CDR2 FQNEAQ. With 2 bases removed from V and 5 bases from J, the gap between germline ends came to 6 bases. The length of the CDR3 is 12 residues. The CDR3 nucleotides are TGTGCCAGCAGCTTATCCCCCGAGACCCAGTACTTC. This sequence encodes CASSLSPETQYF.

This clonotype was detected a few times. The chain is built from TRBV6-5 and TRBJ2-7, with D possibly TRBD1 on 6 matching bases. Germline CDR1 and CDR2: MNHEY and SVGAGI. The CDR3 consists of 13 residues. V was trimmed by 5 bases and J by 6 bases, leaving 14 bases between them. The CDR3 DNA sequence: TGTGCCAGCAGTCAACTAGGGACATCCGAGCAGTACGTC. Protein sequence: CASSQLGTSEQYV.

The genes are TRBV18 and TRBJ2-3; D may be TRBD2 (6 bases). Trimming removed 0 bases from V and 5 bases from J, with 15 bases in between. The CDR3 has 16 amino acids. In germline, CDR1 is KGHSH, CDR2 LQKENI. CDR3 protein: CASSPPSGGGKDTQYF. The CDR3 nucleotides read TGTGCCAGCTCACCACCGAGCGGAGGAGGGAAAGATACGCAGTATTTT.

The rearrangement links TRBV29-1 to TRBJ1-1; the D gene is possibly TRBD1 (5 bases). Deletions cut 0 bases from V and 10 bases from J, with 15 bases between. CDR1 and CDR2 from the germline V gene are SQVTM and ANQGSEA. This CDR3 region has 13 residues. CDR3 sequence: CSVEDTGEGTAFF. In nucleotides, the CDR3 is TGCAGCGTTGAAGATACCGGGGAAGGGACAGCTTTCTTT. Combining the CDR3 with reference TRBV29-1 and TRBJ1-1 gives the whole variable domain SAVISQKPSRDICQRGTSLTIQCQVDSQVTMMFWYRQQPGQSLTLIATANQGSEATYESGFVIDKFPISRPNLTFSTLTVSNMSPEDSSIYLCSVEDTGEGTAFFGQGTRLTVV.

This clonotype appeared a few times. The V call is TRBV14, the J call TRBJ2-3; 13 nucleotides agree with TRBD2. Germline CDR1 and CDR2: SGHDN and FVKESK. Trimming at V came to 8 bases and at J to 1 base, leaving 0 bases not matched to a gene. The CDR3 contains 14 residues. CDR3 sequence (DNA): TGTGCCAGCGGACTAGCGGGAGGCACAGATACGCAGTATTTT. It yields the protein CASGLAGGTDTQYF.

This clonotype has a handful of counts. This chain connects TRBV27 to TRBJ2-7, with TRBD1 identical over 9 bases. This CDR3 comprises 13 residues. Trimming at V came to 9 bases and at J to 5 bases, leaving 8 bases not matched to a gene. The V gene's germline CDR1 is MNHEY and CDR2 SMNVEV (reference sequence). CDR3 amino acids: CASAWRTGDEQYV. The CDR3 bases are TGTGCCAGTGCCTGGCGGACAGGGGACGAGCAGTACGTC.